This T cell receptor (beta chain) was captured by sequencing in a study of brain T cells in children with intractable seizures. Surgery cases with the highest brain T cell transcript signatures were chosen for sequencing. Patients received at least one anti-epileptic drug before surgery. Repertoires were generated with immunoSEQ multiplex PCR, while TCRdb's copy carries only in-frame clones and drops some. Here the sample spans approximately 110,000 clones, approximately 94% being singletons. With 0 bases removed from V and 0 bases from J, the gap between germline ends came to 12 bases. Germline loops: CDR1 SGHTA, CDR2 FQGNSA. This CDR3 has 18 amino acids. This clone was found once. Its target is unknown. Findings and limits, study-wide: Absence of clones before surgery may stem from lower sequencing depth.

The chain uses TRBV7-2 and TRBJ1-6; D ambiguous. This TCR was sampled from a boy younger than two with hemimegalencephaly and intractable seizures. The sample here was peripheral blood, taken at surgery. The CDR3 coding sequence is TGTGCCAGCAGCTTAGCGGCTCCCTTCCGCTCCTATAATTCACCCCTCCACTTT. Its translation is CASSLAAPFRSYNSPLHF. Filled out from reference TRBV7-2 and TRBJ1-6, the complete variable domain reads GAGVSQSPSNKVTEKGKDVELRCDPISGHTALYWYRQSLGQGLEFLIYFQGNSAPDKSGLPSDRFSAERTGGSVSTLTIQRTQQEDSAVYLCASSLAAPFRSYNSPLHFGNGTRLTVT.